The present TCR beta chain was sequenced within a study of T cell responses to AZD1222 COVID-19 vaccine. On this clone: Its antigen is not identified.

Germline CDR1 is MDHEN and CDR2 is SYDVKM. The CDR3 contains 12 residues. Trimming removed 3 bases from V and 3 bases from J, with 6 bases in between. Findings and caveats of the study: Two doses of AZD1222 preceded a rise in Spike-specific TCR breadth and depth. Seropositivity was recorded at baseline in only six AZD1222 recipients.

Here immunoSEQ multiplex PCR was the method, and the copy in TCRdb shows in-frame clones only, minus some. The table has 77,000 or so clones, more than 80% seen once. The sequence came from an adult in good health. This sample comprised peripheral blood, obtained on day 0 of AZD1222 vaccination. The rearrangement joins TRBV28 to TRBJ2-7; D unclear. CDR3 amino acids: CASSLMDYEQYF. DNA for the CDR3: TGTGCCAGCAGTTTGATGGACTACGAGCAGTACTTC.